Listed below are T cell receptor beta chains from one sample, sequenced in a study of patients and donors after allogeneic stem cell transplantation. MiXCR was run by TCRdb on the RT-PCR reads, yielding one entry per CDR3 protein. The sample comprises around 200,000 distinct CDR3 sequences, roughly 38% of which are singletons, and roughly 12% rests with the top ten. The sample comprised blood, either unsorted or a sorted T cell fraction (not recorded which). The receptors come from a human donor who was either an allogeneic HSCT recipient or a stem cell or donor lymphocyte infusion donor (not recorded which). It is not recorded whose cells these are; they may come from a transplant donor. Each CDR3 is given without its conserved first and last residue. Rows give clone size only sometimes, using once, few, many, or a class for an expanded clone.

size	V	J	CDR3
few	TRBV12-3/TRBV12-4	TRBJ1-1	ASSLRGGTRAF
.	TRBV10-2	TRBJ2-5	ATGLGETQY
.	TRBV4-1	TRBJ2-4	ASSQELAKNIQY
.	TRBV3-1	TRBJ1-2	ASSLGEALRYT
.	TRBV3-1	TRBJ2-1	ASSQDRLQSTYRVQF
.	TRBV18	TRBJ2-5	ASSPSFRGETQY
.	TRBV25-1	TRBJ1-5	ASSSGTGMGNQPQH
.	TRBV30	TRBJ1-1	AWGTMMNTEAF
.	TRBV4-1	TRBJ2-2	ASSQVVWTGELF
few	TRBV6-1	TRBJ1-1	ASSEGNRAEAF
once	TRBV9	TRBJ1-2	ATAPRDRLFGYT
few	TRBV7-2	TRBJ2-1	ASRQDVNEQF
.	TRBV20-1	TRBJ1-1	SASGAGTEAF
few	TRBV28	TRBJ1-3	ASSSDRAAGNTIY
few	TRBV5-4	TRBJ2-6	ASSLVRSGANVLT
many	TRBV10-3	TRBJ1-2	AISEGGYT
.	TRBV7-6	TRBJ1-6	ASSLRTGLYNSPLH
.	TRBV20-1	TRBJ1-2	SASLQGKGYT
few	TRBV12-3/TRBV12-4	TRBJ1-1	ASRDTDSGRATEAF
.	TRBV20-1	TRBJ2-7	SARGQGNPYEQY
.	TRBV9	TRBJ2-5	ASSVEGWTDQETQY
few	TRBV20-1	TRBJ1-5	SASYGGRKPQH
.	TRBV4-2	TRBJ2-2	ASRPYGQNTGELF
.	TRBV5-1	TRBJ1-2	ASSLAGTGNGHYGYT
few	TRBV10-3	TRBJ1-1	AISVQGVNTEAF
once	TRBV14	TRBJ1-4	ASSQEGPSRVF
few	TRBV11-2	TRBJ1-2	ASSPRTGDNYGYT
few	TRBV29-1	TRBJ1-2	SAKTGGNGGYT
few	TRBV20-1	TRBJ1-6	SAREAGGNSPLH
few	TRBV7-2	TRBJ1-3	ASSDGRISGNTIY
.	TRBV4-3	TRBJ1-6	ASSQAQYNSPLH
few	TRBV11-2	TRBJ1-1	ASSLGVEAF
.	TRBV20-1	TRBJ2-7	SARDTVTGAIYEQY
.	TRBV12-3/TRBV12-4	TRBJ1-6	ASAESSYNSPLH
many	TRBV20-1	TRBJ1-1	SAPRQGGTEAF
few	TRBV20-1	TRBJ1-2	SAIQGPSGGYT
.	TRBV19	TRBJ1-2	ASSTGAGYGYT
.	TRBV14	TRBJ2-3	ASSQGDSTDTQY
.	TRBV6-5	TRBJ1-2	ASSYSFRGGDGYT
.	TRBV6-1	TRBJ1-5	ASSEAAGINNQPQH
.	TRBV25-1	TRBJ1-6	ASSYTVNSPLH
few	TRBV4-1	TRBJ1-5	ASSQDVRGSQPQH
.	TRBV25-1	TRBJ2-7	ASSESGTAAYEQY
few	TRBV25-1	TRBJ1-2	ASSSSGRYGYT
few	TRBV3-1	TRBJ1-6	ASSLDNSPLH
few	TRBV9	TRBJ1-1	ASSVAAHMNTEAF
.	TRBV14	TRBJ1-1	ASTQGGGRTEAF
few	TRBV14	TRBJ1-2	ASSKQVNNYGYT
.	TRBV5-1	TRBJ1-2	ASSQGPSYGYT
.	TRBV20-1	TRBJ2-1	SGKPILAGVYNEQF
.	TRBV28	TRBJ1-2	ASSLSLSPNGYT
.	TRBV10-3	TRBJ2-3	AIRFTQTTDTQY